The 10 T cell receptor beta chains presented below share a single source sample, sequenced in a study of preoperative IRX-2 immunotherapy in early breast cancer. Treatment meaning: preoperative locoregional IRX-2 cytokine immunotherapy. Data came from immunoSEQ multiplex PCR; TCRdb stores just in-frame clones and leaves some out. The profile shows 3,000 to 4,000 clones, over 65% of them singletons. The specimen was tumor tissue, collected after IRX-2 immunotherapy. The receptor set was obtained from a human donor with breast cancer.

This clone was picked up a small number of times. V gene TRBV6-8 combines with J gene TRBJ1-3; D is uncertain. With 6 bases removed from V and 0 bases from J, the gap between germline ends came to 12 bases. Germline-derived CDR1 and CDR2 are MNHGY and SAAAGT. The CDR3 totals 15 residues. The CDR3 DNA is TGTGCCAGCAGCGGATCGGCACCCTCTGGAAACACCATATATTTT. This encodes CASSGSAPSGNTIYF.

V and J are TRBV19 and TRBJ1-5; D unclear. CDR3 length: 15 residues. V shed 2 bases and J shed 2 bases, with 10 bases lying between them. Germline V CDR1 and CDR2: LNHDA, SQIVND (reference sequence). The CDR3 DNA reads as TGTGCCAGTAGTATACGAGGGTGGGGCAATCAGCCCCAGCATTTT. Its translation: CASSIRGWGNQPQHF. Full variable domain (remainder filled in from reference TRBV19 and TRBJ1-5): DGGITQSPKYLFRKEGQNVTLSCEQNLNHDAMYWYRQDPGQGLRLIYYSQIVNDFQKGDIAEGYSVSREKKESFPLTVTSAQKNPTAFYLCASSIRGWGNQPQHFGDGTRLSIL.

The genes are TRBV23-1 and TRBJ2-6; 7 nucleotides match TRBD1. TRBV23-1 is an ORF, with its function uncertain. The CDR3 is 17 residues long. V trimming: 6 bases; J trimming: 1 base; junction bases outside the gene matches: 9. This CDR3 is CASSRDRANSGANVLTF. The CDR3 DNA reads as TGCGCCAGCAGCCGAGACAGGGCTAATTCTGGGGCCAACGTCCTGACTTTC.

This chain joins TRBV6-8 and TRBJ1-1; unclear D gene. Germline CDR1 MNHGY, CDR2 SAAAGT. The CDR3 length is 16 residues. The V end lost 0 bases, the J end lost 7 bases, and 18 bases lay between the germline ends. CDR3 residues: CASSYSNRGPSREAFF. CDR3 DNA sequence: TGTGCCAGCAGTTACTCCAACCGAGGCCCTTCCCGTGAAGCTTTCTTT.

CDR3 amino acids: CATSRDEKVGSAGELFF. CDR3 coding DNA: TGTGCCACCAGCAGAGATGAGAAAGTAGGATCTGCCGGGGAGCTGTTTTTT. The chain carries TRBV15 and TRBJ2-2; D unresolved. Deletions cut 0 bases from V and 6 bases from J, with 17 bases between. Germline V lookup: CDR1 LNHNV, CDR2 YYDKDF (reference sequence). This CDR3 region has 17 residues.

The chain is built from TRBV11-3 and TRBJ2-1; 8 positions agree with TRBD2. The CDR3 spans 15 residues. The germline CDR1 and CDR2 sequences are SGHNT and YENEEA. After removal of 1 base from V and 8 bases from J, the junction contained 7 bases not matched to a gene. CDR3 sequence reads: CASSLVGTSGDEQFF. The CDR3, as DNA: TGTGCCAGCAGCTTAGTGGGGACTAGTGGTGATGAGCAGTTCTTC.

This clone was seen only a few times. Other DNA sequences within the sample encode an identical CDR3. The chain recombines TRBV11-3 with TRBJ2-1; 13 bases align to TRBD2. Losses at the gene ends were 3 bases for V and 8 bases for J; bases not matched to a gene: 4. CDR3 length: 15 amino acids. Germline CDR1 is SGHNT and CDR2 is YENEEA. This CDR3 is CASSFRTSGRDEQFF. For the CDR3, the DNA is TGTGCCAGCAGCTTCCGGACTAGCGGGAGAGATGAGCAGTTCTTC.

This chain joins TRBV11-3 and TRBJ1-1; a weak D match, TRBD1 (6 bases). Germline V gives CDR1 SGHNT, CDR2 YENEEA. V lost 5 bases to trimming and J lost 3 bases, with 16 bases between them. CDR3 length: 15 amino acids. The chain's CDR3 is CASSTHPGGHTEAFF. The DNA of the CDR3 is TGTGCCAGCAGCACCCACCCGGGGGGGCACACTGAAGCTTTCTTT.

This clone showed up just once. The rearrangement uses TRBV7-4 and TRBJ2-3; 7 bases map to TRBD1. The CDR3 sequence is 16 residues long. In germline, CDR1 is SGHVT, CDR2 SQSDAQ. V dropped 7 bases and J dropped 2; count of bases not matched to a gene: 12. The CDR3 nucleotides are TGTGCCAGCAACTCCGGACAGGCCAGCCTCACAGATACGCAGTATTTT. Amino acids: CASNSGQASLTDTQYF.

This clone was detected only a few times. The V and J genes are TRBV11-3 and TRBJ1-1; D remains ambiguous. Germline assignment: CDR1 SGHNT and CDR2 YENEEA. The CDR3 has 15 residues. Trimming took 5 bases from V and 4 from J, leaving 17 bases between them. The CDR3 protein is CASSPNLGLSTEAFF. The CDR3 DNA reads TGTGCCAGCAGCCCAAATTTGGGCCTGAGCACTGAAGCTTTCTTT.